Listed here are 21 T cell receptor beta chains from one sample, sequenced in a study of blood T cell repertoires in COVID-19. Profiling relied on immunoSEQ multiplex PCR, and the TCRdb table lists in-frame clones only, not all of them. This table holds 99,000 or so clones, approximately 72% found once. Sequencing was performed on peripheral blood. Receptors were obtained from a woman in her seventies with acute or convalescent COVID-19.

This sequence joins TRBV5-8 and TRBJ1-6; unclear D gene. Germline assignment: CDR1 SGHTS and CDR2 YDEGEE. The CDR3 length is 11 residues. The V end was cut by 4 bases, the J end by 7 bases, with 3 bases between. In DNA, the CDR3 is TGTGCCAGCAGCCTAAATTCACCCCTCCACTTT. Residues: CASSLNSPLHF.

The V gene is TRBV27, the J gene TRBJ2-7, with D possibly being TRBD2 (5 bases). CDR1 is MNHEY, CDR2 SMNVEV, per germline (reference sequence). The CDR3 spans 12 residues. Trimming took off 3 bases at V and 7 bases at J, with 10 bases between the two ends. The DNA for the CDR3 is TGTGCCAGCAGTTTTGTCGGGGTGGAGCAGTACTTC. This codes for CASSFVGVEQYF.

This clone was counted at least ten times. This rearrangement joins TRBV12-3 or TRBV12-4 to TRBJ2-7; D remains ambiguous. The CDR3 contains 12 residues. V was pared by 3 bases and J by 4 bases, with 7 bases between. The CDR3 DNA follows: TGTGCCAGCAGTTTCGGGTTTTACGAGCAGTACTTC. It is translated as CASSFGFYEQYF.

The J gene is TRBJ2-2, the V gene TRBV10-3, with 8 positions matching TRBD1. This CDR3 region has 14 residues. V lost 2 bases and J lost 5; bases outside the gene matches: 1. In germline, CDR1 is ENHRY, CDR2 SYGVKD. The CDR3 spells CAISERTGTGELFF. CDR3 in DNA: TGTGCCATCAGTGAGAGGACAGGGACCGGGGAGCTGTTTTTT.

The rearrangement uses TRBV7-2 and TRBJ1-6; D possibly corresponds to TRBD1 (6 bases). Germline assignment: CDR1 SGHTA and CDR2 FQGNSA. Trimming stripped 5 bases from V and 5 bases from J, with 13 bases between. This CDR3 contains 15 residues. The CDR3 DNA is TGTGCCAGCAGCATTCGACAGGCCGATAATTCACCCCTCCACTTT. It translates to CASSIRQADNSPLHF.

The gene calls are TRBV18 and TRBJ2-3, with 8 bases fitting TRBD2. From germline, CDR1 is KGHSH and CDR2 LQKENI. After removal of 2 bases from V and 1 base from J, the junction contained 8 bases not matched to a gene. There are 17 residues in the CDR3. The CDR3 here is CASSPTPLTSGTDTQYF. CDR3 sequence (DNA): TGTGCCAGCTCACCAACTCCGTTGACTAGCGGCACAGATACGCAGTATTTT.

CDR3 bases: TGTGCCACCGGGTCTAGCTATGGCTACACCTTC. Translation: CATGSSYGYTF. The chain uses TRBV7-2 and TRBJ1-2, with D unresolved. Germline V gene lookup returns CDR1 SGHTA and CDR2 FQGNSA. The CDR3 has 11 amino acids. V was cut by 10 bases and J by 4 bases, with 10 bases left in between.

CDR3 in amino acids: CASREIMWATSGGAGGELFF. CDR3 sequence (DNA): TGTGCCAGCAGGGAGATCATGTGGGCTACTAGCGGGGGGGCCGGCGGGGAGCTGTTTTTT. V is TRBV2 and J is TRBJ2-2, with 13 bases fitting TRBD2. V was pared by 6 bases and J by 7 bases, with 20 bases of the junction left unmatched. Looked up from germline, CDR1 is SNHLY and CDR2 is FYNNEI. The CDR3 is made up of 20 amino acids.

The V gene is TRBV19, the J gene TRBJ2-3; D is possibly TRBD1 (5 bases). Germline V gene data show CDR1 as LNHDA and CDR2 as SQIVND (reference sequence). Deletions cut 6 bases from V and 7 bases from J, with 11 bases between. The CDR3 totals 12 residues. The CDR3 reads CASSSGLNTQYF. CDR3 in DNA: TGTGCCAGTAGCTCAGGGTTGAATACGCAGTATTTT.

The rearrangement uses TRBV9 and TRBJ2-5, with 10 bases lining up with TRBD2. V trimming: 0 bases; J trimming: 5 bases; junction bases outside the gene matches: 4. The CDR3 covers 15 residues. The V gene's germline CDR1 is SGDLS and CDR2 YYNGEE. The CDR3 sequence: CASSVGSGGPETQYF. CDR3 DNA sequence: TGTGCCAGCAGCGTAGGTAGCGGGGGGCCGGAGACCCAGTACTTC.

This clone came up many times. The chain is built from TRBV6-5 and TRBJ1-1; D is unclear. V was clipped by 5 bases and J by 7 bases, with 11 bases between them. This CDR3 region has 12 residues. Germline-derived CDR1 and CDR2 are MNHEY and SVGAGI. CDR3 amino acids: CASSPVLNEAFF. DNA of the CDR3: TGTGCCAGCAGTCCCGTACTTAATGAAGCTTTCTTT.

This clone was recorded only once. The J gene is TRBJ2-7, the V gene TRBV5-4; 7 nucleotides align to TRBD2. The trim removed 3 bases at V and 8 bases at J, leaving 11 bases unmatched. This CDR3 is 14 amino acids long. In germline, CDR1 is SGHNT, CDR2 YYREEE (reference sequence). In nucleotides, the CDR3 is TGTGCCAGCAGCTGGGATGGGGGGGTCGGTCAGCAGTACTTC. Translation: CASSWDGGVGQQYF.

For the CDR3, the DNA is TGTGCCAGCAGTGAGTTCGGGGACAGCCTCAATTCACCCCTCCACTTT. Amino acids: CASSEFGDSLNSPLHF. The genes are TRBV6-1 and TRBJ1-6, with 7 bases aligning to TRBD1. The CDR3 spans 16 residues. CDR1 is MNHNS and CDR2 is SASEGT in the germline V gene. J gave up 7 bases and V 3 bases, and 9 bases lay outside the gene matches.

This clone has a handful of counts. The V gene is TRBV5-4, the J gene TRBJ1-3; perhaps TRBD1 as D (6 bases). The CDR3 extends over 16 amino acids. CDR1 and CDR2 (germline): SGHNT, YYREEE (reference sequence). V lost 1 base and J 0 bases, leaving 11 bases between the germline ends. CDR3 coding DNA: TGTGCCAGCAGCTTGCAGGGGCACTACTCTGGAAACACCATATATTTT. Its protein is CASSLQGHYSGNTIYF.

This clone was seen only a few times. The CDR3 loop reads CASSPEGRQNTEAFF. In DNA, the CDR3 is TGCGCCAGCAGCCCGGAGGGACGGCAGAACACTGAAGCTTTCTTT. This chain joins TRBV5-1 and TRBJ1-1, with a weak D call TRBD1 (5 bases). Germline V gene data show CDR1 as SGHRS and CDR2 as YFSETQ. V dropped 4 bases and J dropped 1 base, with 14 bases sitting between them. This CDR3 has 15 amino acids.

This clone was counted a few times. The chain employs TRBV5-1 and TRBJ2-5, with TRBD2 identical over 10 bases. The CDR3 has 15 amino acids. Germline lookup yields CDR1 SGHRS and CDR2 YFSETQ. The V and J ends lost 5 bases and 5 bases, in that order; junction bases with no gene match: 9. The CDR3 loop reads CASSIQAGGQETQYF. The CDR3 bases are TGCGCCAGCAGTATTCAAGCGGGGGGGCAGGAGACCCAGTACTTC.

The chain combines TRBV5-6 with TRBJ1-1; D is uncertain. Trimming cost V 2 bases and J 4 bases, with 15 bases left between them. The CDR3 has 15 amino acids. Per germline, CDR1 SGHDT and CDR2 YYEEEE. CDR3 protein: CASSLEFGSRTEAFF. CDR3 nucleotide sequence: TGTGCCAGCAGCTTAGAATTCGGGTCTCGCACTGAAGCTTTCTTT.

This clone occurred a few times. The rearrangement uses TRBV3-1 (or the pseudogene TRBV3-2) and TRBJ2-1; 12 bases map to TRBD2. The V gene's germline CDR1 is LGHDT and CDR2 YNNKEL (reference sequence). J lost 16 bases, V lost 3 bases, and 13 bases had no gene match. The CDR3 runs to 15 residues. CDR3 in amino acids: CASSHLSTSGGPPFF. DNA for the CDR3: TGTGCCAGCAGCCACTTATCGACTAGCGGGGGACCTCCTTTCTTC.

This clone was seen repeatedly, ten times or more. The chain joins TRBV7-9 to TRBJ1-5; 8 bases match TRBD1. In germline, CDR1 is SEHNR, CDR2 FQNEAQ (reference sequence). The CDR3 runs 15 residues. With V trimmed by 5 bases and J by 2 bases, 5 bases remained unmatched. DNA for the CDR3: TGTGCCAGCAGCGTGGACAGGGTAGGCAATCAGCCCCAGCATTTT. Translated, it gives CASSVDRVGNQPQHF.

CDR3 nucleotides: TGTGCCAGCAGGCGGGGGGGCCGGACCGGGGAGCTGTTTTTT. It encodes CASRRGGRTGELFF. This sequence joins TRBV27 and TRBJ2-2, with 9 bases that match TRBD2. Germline V gives CDR1 MNHEY, CDR2 SMNVEV (reference sequence). Trimming removed 6 bases from V and 5 bases from J; junction bases left unmatched: 4. The CDR3 has 14 residues.

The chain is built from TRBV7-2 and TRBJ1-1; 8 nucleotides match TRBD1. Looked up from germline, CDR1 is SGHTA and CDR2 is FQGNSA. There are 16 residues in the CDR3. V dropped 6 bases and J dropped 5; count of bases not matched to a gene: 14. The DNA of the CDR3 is TGTGCCAGCAGTTTCGGACAGGGCGGGGCGGGGACTGAAGCTTTCTTT. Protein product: CASSFGQGGAGTEAFF.